Listed here are 6 T cell receptor beta chains from one sample, sequenced in a study of OX40 agonist ivuxolimab in advanced cancers. This table comes from immunoSEQ multiplex PCR, and its TCRdb copy is limited to in-frame clones, with some not included. The sample records roughly 56,000 clones, about 84% being singletons. Sequencing was performed on CD4+ or CD8+ T cells sorted from blood, taken in a trial of the OX40 agonist ivuxolimab. The receptors shown here come from an adult with an advanced solid tumor such as melanoma, head and neck, liver or kidney cancer.

This chain joins TRBV6-5 and TRBJ1-2; TRBD1 matches at 9 bases. The CDR3 has 14 residues. Germline CDR1 and CDR2: MNHEY and SVGAGI. After removal of 6 bases from V and 5 bases from J, the junction contained 7 bases not matched to a gene. CDR3 DNA: TGTGCCAGCAGATACCGGGACAGGGTATATGGCTACACCTTC. Protein product: CASRYRDRVYGYTF.

The chain has TRBV7-3 and TRBJ2-3; the match to TRBD1 covers 9 bases. The germline gives CDR1 SGHTA, CDR2 FQGTGA. This CDR3 is built from 15 residues. V lost 1 base, J lost 6 bases, and 5 bases stayed unmatched. The chain's CDR3 is CASSLMGQGIDTQYF. The CDR3 region has the DNA TGTGCCAGCAGCTTAATGGGACAGGGTATCGATACGCAGTATTTT.

V and J are TRBV5-1 and TRBJ2-7, with D unresolved. This CDR3 region has 11 residues. V was cut by 0 bases and J by 7 bases, with 5 bases left in between. CDR1 and CDR2 from the germline V gene are SGHRS and YFSETQ. The CDR3 protein is CASSLVGEQYF. The CDR3, as DNA: TGCGCCAGCAGCTTGGTCGGGGAGCAGTACTTC.

This chain links TRBV5-1 with TRBJ2-7, with 8 bases that match TRBD1. J gave up 5 bases and V 4 bases, and 8 bases lay outside the gene matches. Germline values: CDR1 SGHRS, CDR2 YFSETQ. The CDR3 is 14 amino acids. The CDR3 loop reads CASSQQGEVNEQYF. The CDR3 DNA follows: TGCGCCAGCAGCCAACAGGGGGAGGTGAACGAGCAGTACTTC.

The V call is TRBV5-1, the J call TRBJ2-7; perhaps TRBD1 as D (6 bases). V lost 6 bases to trimming and J lost 6 bases, with 22 bases between them. The germline V gene has CDR1 SGHRS and CDR2 YFSETQ. This CDR3 is built from 15 residues. CDR3 sequence: CASTPRGTQSSEQYF. CDR3 nucleotides: TGCGCCAGCACTCCTAGGGGGACACAAAGTTCCGAGCAGTACTTC.

The sample holds one count of this clone. The rearrangement uses TRBV19 and TRBJ1-2; a weak D match, TRBD1 (6 bases). Between the trimmed V and J ends, which lost 8 bases and 6 bases, there was a span of 25 bases. The CDR3 totals 16 residues. Germline assignment: CDR1 LNHDA and CDR2 SQIVND (reference sequence). CDR3 bases: TGTGCCAGTCATCCTGGGCCGGCGATGCCAGGGGATGGCTACACCTTC. Encoded protein: CASHPGPAMPGDGYTF.